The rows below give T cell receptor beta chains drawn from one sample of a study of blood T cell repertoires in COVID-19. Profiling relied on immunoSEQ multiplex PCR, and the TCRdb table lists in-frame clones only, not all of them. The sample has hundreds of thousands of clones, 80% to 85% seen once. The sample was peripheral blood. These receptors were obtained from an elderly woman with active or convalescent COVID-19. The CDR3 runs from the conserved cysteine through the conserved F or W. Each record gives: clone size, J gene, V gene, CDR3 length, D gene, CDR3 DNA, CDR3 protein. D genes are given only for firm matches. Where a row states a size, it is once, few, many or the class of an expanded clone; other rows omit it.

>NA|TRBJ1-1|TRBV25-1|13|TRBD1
TGTGCCAGCATTAACAGGGGTGGCACTGAAGCTTTCTTT
CASINRGGTEAFF
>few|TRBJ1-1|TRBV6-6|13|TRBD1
TGTGCCAGTTCAGGGGGCGTGGGGGCTGAAGCTTTCTTT
CASSGGVGAEAFF
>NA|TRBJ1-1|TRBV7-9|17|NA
TGTGCCAGCAGCCCCAGTTTTTGGGGGCTCGAGAACACTGAAGCTTTCTTT
CASSPSFWGLENTEAFF
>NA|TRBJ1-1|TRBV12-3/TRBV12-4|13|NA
TGTGCCAGCAGTTTCGGGATTCTGGCTGAAGCTTTCTTT
CASSFGILAEAFF
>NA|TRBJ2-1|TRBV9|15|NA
TGTGCCAGCAGCCGAGAGGGGGACTCCTACAATGAGCAGTTCTTC
CASSREGDSYNEQFF
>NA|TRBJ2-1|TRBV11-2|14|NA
TGTGCCAGCAGCTCGGGACACCGCTACAATGAGCAGTTCTTC
CASSSGHRYNEQFF
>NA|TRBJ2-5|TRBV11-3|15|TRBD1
TGTGCCAGCAGCGCCCGAAGGACAGGCCAAGAGACCCAGTACTTC
CASSARRTGQETQYF
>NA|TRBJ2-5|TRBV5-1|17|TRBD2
TGCGCCAGCAGCACCATAGGACTAGCGGGAGGAGGGGAGACCCAGTACTTC
CASSTIGLAGGGETQYF
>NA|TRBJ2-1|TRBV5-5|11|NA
TGTGCCAGCAATAATTACAATGAGCAGTTCTTC
CASNNYNEQFF
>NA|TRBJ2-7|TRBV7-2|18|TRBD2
TGTGCCAGCAGCCCAGGGCCTCTAGCGGGAGGGCCCTCTTACGAGCAGTACTTC
CASSPGPLAGGPSYEQYF
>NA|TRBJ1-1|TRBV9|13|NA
TGTGCCAGCAGCCCCGACACGGACACTGAAGCTTTCTTT
CASSPDTDTEAFF
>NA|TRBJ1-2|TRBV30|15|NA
TGTGCCTGGGCCAGCAGGGCCTACCCTAACTATGGCTACACCTTC
CAWASRAYPNYGYTF
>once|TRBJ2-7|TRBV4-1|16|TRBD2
TGCGCCAGCAGCCAAGATCTCAGCGGGAGGGTCAACGAGCAGTACTTC
CASSQDLSGRVNEQYF
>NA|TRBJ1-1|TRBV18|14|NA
TGTGCCAGCTCACCGCGTCAGGATACCACTGAAGCTTTCTTT
CASSPRQDTTEAFF
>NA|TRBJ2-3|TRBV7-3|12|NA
TGTGCCAGCAGCCGAGGGGGAGATACGCAGTATTTT
CASSRGGDTQYF
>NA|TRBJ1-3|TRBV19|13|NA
TGTGCCAGTAACCCTACCACTGGAAACACCATATATTTT
CASNPTTGNTIYF
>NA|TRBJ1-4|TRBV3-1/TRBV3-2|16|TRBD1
TGTGCCAGCAGCCAGGGACAGGGGCGGTCTAATGAAAAACTGTTTTTT
CASSQGQGRSNEKLFF
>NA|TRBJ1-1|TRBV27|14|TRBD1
TGTGCCAGCAGTTTAGGGACAGGAGGCACTGAAGCTTTCTTT
CASSLGTGGTEAFF
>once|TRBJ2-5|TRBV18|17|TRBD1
TGTGCCAGCTCACCACCCGTCGGGACAGGATATCAAGAGACCCAGTACTTC
CASSPPVGTGYQETQYF
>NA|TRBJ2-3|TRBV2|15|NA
TGTGCCAGCAGTCAGGCGGGCGCGGGAATAGATACGCAGTATTTT
CASSQAGAGIDTQYF
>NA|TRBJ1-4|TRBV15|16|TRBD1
TGTGCCACCAGCAGAGCCCTGACAGGGTCCAATGAAAAACTGTTTTTT
CATSRALTGSNEKLFF
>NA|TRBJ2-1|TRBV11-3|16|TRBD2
TGTGCCAGCAGTCCACCAAGCGGGGGGCTACCCGGGGAGCAGTTCTTC
CASSPPSGGLPGEQFF
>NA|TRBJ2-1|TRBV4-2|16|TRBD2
TGTGCCAGCAGTGGGACTAGCGGGGGGGCCAACAATGAGCAGTTCTTC
CASSGTSGGANNEQFF
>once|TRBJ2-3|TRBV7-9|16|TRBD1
TGTGCCAGCAGCTCGATAGACAGGGGGTTTACAGATACGCAGTATTTT
CASSSIDRGFTDTQYF
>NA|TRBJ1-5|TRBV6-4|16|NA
TGTGCCAGCAGTGACTCGCCGGGACAAGGGGGAAACCCCCAGCATTTT
CASSDSPGQGGNPQHF
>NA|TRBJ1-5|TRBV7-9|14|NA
TGTGCCAGCAGCTCACCGGTTAGCAATCAGCCCCAGCATTTT
CASSSPVSNQPQHF
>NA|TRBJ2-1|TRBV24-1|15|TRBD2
TGTGCCACCAGTGATACGGGAGGGCCGGCTAATGAGCAGTTCTTC
CATSDTGGPANEQFF
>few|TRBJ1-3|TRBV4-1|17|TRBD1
TGCGCCAGCAGCCAAGAGGGACAGGGCTTCTCTGGAAACACCATATATTTT
CASSQEGQGFSGNTIYF
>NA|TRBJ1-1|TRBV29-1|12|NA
TGCAGCGCAGTCCAGATGAACACTGAAGCTTTCTTT
CSAVQMNTEAFF
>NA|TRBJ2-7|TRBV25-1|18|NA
TGTGCCAGCAGTGAGCGTGGTGGGGGGACCAAGGAACGTTACGAGCAGTACTTC
CASSERGGGTKERYEQYF
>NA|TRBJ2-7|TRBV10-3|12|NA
TGTGCCATCATGGGCCAAACCTACGAGCAGTACTTC
CAIMGQTYEQYF
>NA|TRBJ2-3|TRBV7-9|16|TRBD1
TGTGCCAGCAGCTTTTTGGGCAGGGGGCTGGGAGATACGCAGTATTTT
CASSFLGRGLGDTQYF
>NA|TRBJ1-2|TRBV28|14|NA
TGTGCCAGCAGCAGAGGGTTGACTAACTATGGCTACACCTTC
CASSRGLTNYGYTF
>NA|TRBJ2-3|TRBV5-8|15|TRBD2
TGTGCCAGCAGCTTGCGGCTAGCGGGCACAGATACGCAGTATTTT
CASSLRLAGTDTQYF
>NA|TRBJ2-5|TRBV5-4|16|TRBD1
TGTGCCAGCAGCTTACCCGGGACAGCGCTCCAAGAGACCCAGTACTTC
CASSLPGTALQETQYF
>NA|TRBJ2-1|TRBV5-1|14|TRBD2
TGCGCCAGCAGCTTGGAGCGGGAGAACAATGAGCAGTTCTTC
CASSLERENNEQFF
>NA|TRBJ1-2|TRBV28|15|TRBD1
TGTGCCAGCAGTTTAGCCAGGGGGCGCTTGCATGGCTACACCTTC
CASSLARGRLHGYTF
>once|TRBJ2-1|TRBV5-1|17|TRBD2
TGCGCCAGCAGCTTACAACCTAGCGGAGTCTCCTACAATGAGCAGTTCTTC
CASSLQPSGVSYNEQFF
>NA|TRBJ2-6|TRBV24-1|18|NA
TGTGCCACCAGTGACGGTAAAGGGGGCGGGGCGGGGGCCAACGTCCTGACTTTC
CATSDGKGGGAGANVLTF
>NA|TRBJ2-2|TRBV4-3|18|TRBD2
TGCGCCAGCAGCCAAGAGACTAGCGGGAGGCTTAACACCGGGGAGCTGTTTTTT
CASSQETSGRLNTGELFF
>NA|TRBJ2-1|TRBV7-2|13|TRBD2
TGTGCCAGCACGCTCGGGGGGGGCAATGAGCAGTTCTTC
CASTLGGGNEQFF
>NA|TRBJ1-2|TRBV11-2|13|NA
TGTGCCAGCAGCGTCAACAGCCTGTATGGCTACACCTTC
CASSVNSLYGYTF
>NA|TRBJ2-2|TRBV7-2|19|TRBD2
TGTGCCAGCAGACTGAGCGGACCACGGACTAGCGGAGACACCGGGGAGCTGTTTTTT
CASRLSGPRTSGDTGELFF
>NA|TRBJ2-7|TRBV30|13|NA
TGTGCCTGGAGTGTACTGACAAGCGGCGAGCAGTACTTC
CAWSVLTSGEQYF
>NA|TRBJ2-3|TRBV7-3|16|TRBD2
TGTGCCAGCAGCTCCAGGACTAGCGGGAGCACAGATACGCAGTATTTT
CASSSRTSGSTDTQYF
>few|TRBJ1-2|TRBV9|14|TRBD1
TGTGCCAGCAGCGTAGACCAGGGGGGCCTGTACTACACCTTC
CASSVDQGGLYYTF
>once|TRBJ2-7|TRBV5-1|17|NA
TGCGCCAGCAGCATCAAGACGATAGCGACAGGTAGCGGGGAGCAGTACTTC
CASSIKTIATGSGEQYF
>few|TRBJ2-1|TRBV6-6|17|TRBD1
TGTGCCAGCAGTCAAAGCGGACAGGGGATTTGGCACAATGAGCAGTTCTTC
CASSQSGQGIWHNEQFF
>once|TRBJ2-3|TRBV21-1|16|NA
TGTGCCAGCAGCATTAGCGGGAGGAAGAGTACAGATACGCAGTATTTT
CASSISGRKSTDTQYF
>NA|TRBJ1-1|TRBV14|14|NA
TGTGCCAGCAGCCAAGAGGCAGGGAGGGCTGAAGCTTTCTTT
CASSQEAGRAEAFF
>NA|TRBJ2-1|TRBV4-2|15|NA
TGTGCCAGCAGCCAGCCGGGTTTCACCTACAATGAGCAGTTCTTC
CASSQPGFTYNEQFF
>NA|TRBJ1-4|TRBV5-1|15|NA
TGCGCCAGCAGCTCCGACAGTGCAACTAATGAAAAACTGTTTTTT
CASSSDSATNEKLFF
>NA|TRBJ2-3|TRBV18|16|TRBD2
TGTGCCAGCTCACCACTAGCGGGAGATCCCACAGATACGCAGTATTTT
CASSPLAGDPTDTQYF
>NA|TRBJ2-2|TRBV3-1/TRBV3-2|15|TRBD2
TGTGCCAGCAGCCGGCTAGCGGGAGGGCCCGGGGAGCTGTTTTTT
CASSRLAGGPGELFF
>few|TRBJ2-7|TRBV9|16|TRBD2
TGTGCCAGCAGCGTAGCAGCGGGAGGTCGATCGGGCGAGCAGTACTTC
CASSVAAGGRSGEQYF
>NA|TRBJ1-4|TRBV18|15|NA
TGTGCCAGCTCACCACCTGGACAGAAAAATGAAAAACTGTTTTTT
CASSPPGQKNEKLFF
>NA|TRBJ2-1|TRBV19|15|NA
TGTGCCAGTAGTATATGGGGGGGGCCGGGAAATGAGCAGTTCTTC
CASSIWGGPGNEQFF